This T cell receptor (beta chain) emerged from a study of technical replicates of blood from a few donors. Clones were read by immunoSEQ multiplex PCR, and TCRdb kept only the in-frame ones, dropping some. The sample lists under 70,000 clones, approximately 90% occurring once. This CDR3 region has 17 residues. The germline V gene encodes CDR1 LGHNA and CDR2 YNFKEQ. Unmatched junction bases numbered 12, after V lost 4 bases and J lost 2 bases. Sequencing was carried out using PBMCs. The TCR sequence derives from a human donor in good health. Some clones in this sample may be carry-over from other donors' samples. This chain connects TRBV4-2 to TRBJ2-3, with 7 positions matching TRBD2. Here the CDR3 DNA reads TGTGCCAGCAGCCCTGCAATTGGGGGGGAAGACACAGATACGCAGTATTTT. Residues: CASSPAIGGEDTDTQYF.